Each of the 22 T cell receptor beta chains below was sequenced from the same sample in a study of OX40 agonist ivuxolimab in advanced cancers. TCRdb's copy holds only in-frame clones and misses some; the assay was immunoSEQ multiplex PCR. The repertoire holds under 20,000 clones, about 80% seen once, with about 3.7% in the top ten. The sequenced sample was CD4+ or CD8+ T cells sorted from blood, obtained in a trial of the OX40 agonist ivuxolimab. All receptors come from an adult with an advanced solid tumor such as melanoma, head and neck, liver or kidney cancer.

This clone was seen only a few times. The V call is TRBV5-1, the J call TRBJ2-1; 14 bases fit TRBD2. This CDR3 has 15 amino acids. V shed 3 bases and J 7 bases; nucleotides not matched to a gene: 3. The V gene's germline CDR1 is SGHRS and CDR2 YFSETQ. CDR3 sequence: CASSSGLAGVNEQFF. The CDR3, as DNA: TGCGCCAGCAGCTCGGGACTAGCGGGAGTGAATGAGCAGTTCTTC.

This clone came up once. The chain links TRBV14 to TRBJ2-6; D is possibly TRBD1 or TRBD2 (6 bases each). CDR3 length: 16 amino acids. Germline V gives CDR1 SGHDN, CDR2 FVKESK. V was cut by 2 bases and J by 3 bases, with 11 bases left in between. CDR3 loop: CASSQIGGYGANVLTF. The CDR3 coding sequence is TGTGCCAGCAGCCAAATAGGGGGGTATGGGGCCAACGTCCTGACTTTC.

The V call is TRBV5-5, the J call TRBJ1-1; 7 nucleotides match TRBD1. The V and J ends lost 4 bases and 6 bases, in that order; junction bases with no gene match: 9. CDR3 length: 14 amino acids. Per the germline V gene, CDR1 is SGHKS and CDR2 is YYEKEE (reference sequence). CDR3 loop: CASSREQGLSEAFF. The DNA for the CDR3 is TGTGCCAGCAGCAGAGAACAGGGGTTATCTGAAGCTTTCTTT.

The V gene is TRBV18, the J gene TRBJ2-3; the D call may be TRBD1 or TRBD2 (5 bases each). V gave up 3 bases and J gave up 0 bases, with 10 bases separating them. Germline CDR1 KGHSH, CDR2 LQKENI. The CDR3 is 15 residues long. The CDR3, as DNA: TGTGCCAGCTCACCGGTCGGGGCTAGCACAGATACGCAGTATTTT. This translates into CASSPVGASTDTQYF.

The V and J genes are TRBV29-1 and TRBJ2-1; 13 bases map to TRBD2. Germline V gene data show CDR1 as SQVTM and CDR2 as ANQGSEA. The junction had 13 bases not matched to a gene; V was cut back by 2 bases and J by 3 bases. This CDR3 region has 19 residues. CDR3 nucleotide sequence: TGCAGCGTTGAAAACATCGGAGCCGGGACTAGCGGGAACTACAATGAGCAGTTCTTC. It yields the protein CSVENIGAGTSGNYNEQFF.

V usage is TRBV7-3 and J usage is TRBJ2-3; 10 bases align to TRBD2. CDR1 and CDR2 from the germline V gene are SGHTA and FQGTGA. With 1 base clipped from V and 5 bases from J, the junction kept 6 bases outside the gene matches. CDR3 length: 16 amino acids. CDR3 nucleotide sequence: TGTGCCAGCAGCTTAAAGGCTAGCGGGAGTGGAGATACGCAGTATTTT. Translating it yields CASSLKASGSGDTQYF.

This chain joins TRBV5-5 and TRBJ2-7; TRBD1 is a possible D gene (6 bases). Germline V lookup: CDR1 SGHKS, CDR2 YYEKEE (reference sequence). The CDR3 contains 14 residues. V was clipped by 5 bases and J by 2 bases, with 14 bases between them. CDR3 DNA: TGTGCCAGCAGTAGCCGGGACACGACCTACGAGCAGTACTTC. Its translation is CASSSRDTTYEQYF.

This CDR3 is CASRQGIVEKLFF. The CDR3 DNA is TGTGCCAGTCGCCAGGGGATTGTTGAAAAACTGTTTTTT. The rearrangement uses TRBV2 and TRBJ1-4, with a weak D call TRBD1 (6 bases). The CDR3 runs 13 residues. Germline CDR1 is SNHLY and CDR2 is FYNNEI. The V end lost 9 bases, the J end lost 7 bases, and 15 bases lay between the germline ends.

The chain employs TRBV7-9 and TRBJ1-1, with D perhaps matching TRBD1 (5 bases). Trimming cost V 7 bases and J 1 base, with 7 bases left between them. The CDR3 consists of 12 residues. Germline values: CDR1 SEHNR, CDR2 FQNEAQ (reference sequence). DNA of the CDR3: TGTGCCAGCACCGGGGGGAACACTGAAGCTTTCTTT. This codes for CASTGGNTEAFF.

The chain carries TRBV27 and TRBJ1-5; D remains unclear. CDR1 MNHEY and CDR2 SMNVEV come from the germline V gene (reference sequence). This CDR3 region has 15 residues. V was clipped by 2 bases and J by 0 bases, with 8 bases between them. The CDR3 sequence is CASSLAGYSNQPQHF. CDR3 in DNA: TGTGCCAGCAGTTTAGCAGGATATAGCAATCAGCCCCAGCATTTT.

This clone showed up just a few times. The CDR3: CASSPRDSRIEQFF. The CDR3 nucleotides read TGTGCCAGCAGTCCCCGGGACTCGAGGATAGAGCAGTTCTTC. The V and J genes are TRBV27 and TRBJ2-1; tentatively, D is TRBD2 (6 bases). CDR3 length equals 14 residues. V was clipped by 5 bases and J by 10 bases, with 18 bases between them. CDR1 is MNHEY and CDR2 is SMNVEV in the germline V gene (reference sequence).

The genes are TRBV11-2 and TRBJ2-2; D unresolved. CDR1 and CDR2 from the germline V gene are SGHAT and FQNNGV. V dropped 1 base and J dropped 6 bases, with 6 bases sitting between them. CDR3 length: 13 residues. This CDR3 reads CASSLGFAGELFF. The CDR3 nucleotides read TGTGCCAGCAGCTTAGGGTTCGCCGGGGAGCTGTTTTTT. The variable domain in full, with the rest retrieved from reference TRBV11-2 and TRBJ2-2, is EAGVAQSPRYKIIEKRQSVAFWCNPISGHATLYWYQQILGQGPKLLIQFQNNGVVDDSQLPKDRFSAERLKGVDSTLKIQPAKLEDSAVYLCASSLGFAGELFFGEGSRLTVL.

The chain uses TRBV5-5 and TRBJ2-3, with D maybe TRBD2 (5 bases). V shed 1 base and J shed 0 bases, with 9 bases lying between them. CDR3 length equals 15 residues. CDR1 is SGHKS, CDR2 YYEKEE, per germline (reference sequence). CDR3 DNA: TGTGCCAGCAGCTTGTTGCGCGGGAGCACAGATACGCAGTATTTT. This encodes CASSLLRGSTDTQYF.

The CDR3 DNA sequence: TGTGCCAGCACCAGAGGACTAGCGGGAGGGCCAATAACGCCTTCCTACGAGCAGTACTTC. This encodes CASTRGLAGGPITPSYEQYF. This rearrangement joins TRBV21-1 to TRBJ2-7; the DNA was not used to check the table's D call, TRBD2. TRBV21-1 is tagged as a pseudogene. This CDR3 has 20 residues.

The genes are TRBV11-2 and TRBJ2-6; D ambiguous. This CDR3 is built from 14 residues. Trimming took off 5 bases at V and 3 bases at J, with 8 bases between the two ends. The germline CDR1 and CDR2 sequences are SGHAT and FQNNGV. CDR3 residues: CASSGVDGANVLTF. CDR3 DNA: TGTGCCAGCAGCGGGGTTGATGGGGCCAACGTCCTGACTTTC. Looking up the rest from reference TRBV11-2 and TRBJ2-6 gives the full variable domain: EAGVAQSPRYKIIEKRQSVAFWCNPISGHATLYWYQQILGQGPKLLIQFQNNGVVDDSQLPKDRFSAERLKGVDSTLKIQPAKLEDSAVYLCASSGVDGANVLTFGAGSRLTVL.

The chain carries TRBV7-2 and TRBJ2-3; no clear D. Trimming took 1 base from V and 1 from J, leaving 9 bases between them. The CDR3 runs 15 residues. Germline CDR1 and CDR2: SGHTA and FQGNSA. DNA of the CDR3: TGTGCCAGCAGCTTAGTAGGGTGGGGCACAGATACGCAGTATTTT. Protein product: CASSLVGWGTDTQYF.

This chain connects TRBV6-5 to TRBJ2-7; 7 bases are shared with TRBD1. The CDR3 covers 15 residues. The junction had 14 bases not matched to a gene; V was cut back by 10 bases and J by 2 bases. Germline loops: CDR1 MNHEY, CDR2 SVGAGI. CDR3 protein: CATSPTGTVAYEQYF. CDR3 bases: TGTGCCACCTCCCCAACCGGGACAGTTGCCTACGAGCAGTACTTC.

The DNA of the CDR3 is TGTGCCTGGAACCGGGACGGGACCAATCAGCCCCAGCATTTT. Amino acids: CAWNRDGTNQPQHF. The chain combines TRBV30 with TRBJ1-5, with D possibly being TRBD1 (5 bases). This CDR3 has 14 amino acids. Germline V gene sequence: CDR1 GTSNPN, CDR2 SVGIG (reference sequence). Trimming removed 4 bases at V and 3 bases at J, with 13 bases between.

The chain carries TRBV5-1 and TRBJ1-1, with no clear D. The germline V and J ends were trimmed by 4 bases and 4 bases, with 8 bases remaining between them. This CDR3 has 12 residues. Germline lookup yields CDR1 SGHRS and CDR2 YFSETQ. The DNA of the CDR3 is TGCGCCAGCAGCCGGACGGGCACTGAAGCTTTCTTT. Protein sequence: CASSRTGTEAFF.

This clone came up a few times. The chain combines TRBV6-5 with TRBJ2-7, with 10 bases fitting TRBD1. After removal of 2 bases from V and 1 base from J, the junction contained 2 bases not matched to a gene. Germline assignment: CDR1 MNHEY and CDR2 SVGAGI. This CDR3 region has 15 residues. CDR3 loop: CASSYADRGSYEQYF. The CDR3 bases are TGTGCCAGCAGTTACGCGGACAGGGGGTCCTACGAGCAGTACTTC.

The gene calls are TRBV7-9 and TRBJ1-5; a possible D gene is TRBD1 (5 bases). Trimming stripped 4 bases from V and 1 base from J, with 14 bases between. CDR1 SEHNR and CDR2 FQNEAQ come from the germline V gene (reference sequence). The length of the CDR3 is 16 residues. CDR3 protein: CASSSSGGGSNQPQHF. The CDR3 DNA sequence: TGTGCCAGCAGCTCCTCGGGGGGGGGAAGCAATCAGCCCCAGCATTTT.

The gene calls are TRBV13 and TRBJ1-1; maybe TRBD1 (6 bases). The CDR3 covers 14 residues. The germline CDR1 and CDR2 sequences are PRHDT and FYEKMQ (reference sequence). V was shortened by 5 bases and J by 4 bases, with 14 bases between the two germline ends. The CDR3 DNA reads TGTGCCAGCAGCCCACGAGGGACAAGCACTGAAGCTTTCTTT. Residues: CASSPRGTSTEAFF.